This T cell receptor (beta chain) came from a study of T cells in Graves' hyperthyroidism and ophthalmopathy. Those patients with uncontrolled infection, other autoimmune disease, pregnancy or lactation were excluded. Cells are PBMCs isolated from approximately 9.2 ml of fresh blood. A remark on this clonotype: A much bigger clone sits one base away, suggesting this may be a read error.

The CDR3 covers 14 residues. J was trimmed by 1 base and V by 6 bases; bases with no gene match: 4. Germline loops: CDR1 SGHAT, CDR2 FQNNGV. Amplification yielded TCR beta CDR3 regions, with RNA transcripts as the source. Using the HTBI primer set, a first-round RT-PCR was run on the TCR CDR3. TCRdb analysed the multiplex PCR reads with MiXCR anew, one entry per CDR3 protein. The sample carries 640,000 or so distinct CDR3 sequences, roughly 14% recorded once. This clonotype was obtained from a woman in her forties with Graves' ophthalmopathy. V gene TRBV11-2 combines with J gene TRBJ1-1, with 8 bases matching TRBD1. The specimen sequenced was blood. The CDR3 nucleotides read TGTGCCAGCAGGATAACAGGGGGGAACACTGAAGCTTTCTTT. Its translation: CASRITGGNTEAFF.